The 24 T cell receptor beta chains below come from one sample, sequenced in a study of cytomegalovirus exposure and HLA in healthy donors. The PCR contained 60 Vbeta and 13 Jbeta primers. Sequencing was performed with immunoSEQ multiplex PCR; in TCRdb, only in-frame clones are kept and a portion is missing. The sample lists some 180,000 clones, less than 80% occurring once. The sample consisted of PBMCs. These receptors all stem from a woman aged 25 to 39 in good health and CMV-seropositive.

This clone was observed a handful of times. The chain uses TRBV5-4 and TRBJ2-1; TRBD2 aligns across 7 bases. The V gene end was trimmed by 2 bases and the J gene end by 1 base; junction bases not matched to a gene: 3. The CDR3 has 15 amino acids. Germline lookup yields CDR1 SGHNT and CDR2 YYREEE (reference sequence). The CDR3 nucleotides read TGTGCCAGCAGCTTCTTCGGGGGGTCCTACAATGAGCAGTTCTTC. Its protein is CASSFFGGSYNEQFF.

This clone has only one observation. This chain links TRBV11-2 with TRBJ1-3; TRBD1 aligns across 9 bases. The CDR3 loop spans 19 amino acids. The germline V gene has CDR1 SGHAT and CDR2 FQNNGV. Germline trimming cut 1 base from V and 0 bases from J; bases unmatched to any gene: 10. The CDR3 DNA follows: TGTGCCAGCAGCTTAGGACCCCGGGACAGGGCCCTCTCTGGAAACACCATATATTTT. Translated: CASSLGPRDRALSGNTIYF.

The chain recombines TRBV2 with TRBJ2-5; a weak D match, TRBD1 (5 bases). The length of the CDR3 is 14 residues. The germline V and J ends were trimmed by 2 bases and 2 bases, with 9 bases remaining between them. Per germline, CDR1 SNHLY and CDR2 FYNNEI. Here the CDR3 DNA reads TGTGCCAGCAGTGAACAGGGCAGTCAAGAGACCCAGTACTTC. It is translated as CASSEQGSQETQYF.

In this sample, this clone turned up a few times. The CDR3 DNA sequence: TGTGCCAGCAGCCCAGTAGACAGGCCCTATGAAAAACTGTTTTTT. It encodes CASSPVDRPYEKLFF. This rearrangement joins TRBV9 to TRBJ1-4, with a tentative D call TRBD1 (6 bases). V shed 4 bases and J shed 6 bases, with 16 bases lying between them. Germline V gene sequence: CDR1 SGDLS, CDR2 YYNGEE. The CDR3 is 15 amino acids.

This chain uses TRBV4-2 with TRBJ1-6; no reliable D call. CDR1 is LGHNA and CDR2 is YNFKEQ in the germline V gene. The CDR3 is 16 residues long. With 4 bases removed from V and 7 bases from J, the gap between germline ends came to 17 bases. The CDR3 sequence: CASSPRSEAPNSPLHF. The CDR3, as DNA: TGTGCCAGCAGCCCTCGGAGTGAGGCTCCCAATTCACCCCTCCACTTT.

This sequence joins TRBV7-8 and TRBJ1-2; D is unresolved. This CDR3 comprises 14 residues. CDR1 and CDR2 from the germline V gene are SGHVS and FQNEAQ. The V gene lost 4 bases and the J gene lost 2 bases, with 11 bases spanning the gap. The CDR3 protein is CASSSRWSNYGYTF. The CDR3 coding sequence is TGTGCCAGCAGCTCACGGTGGTCGAACTATGGCTACACCTTC.

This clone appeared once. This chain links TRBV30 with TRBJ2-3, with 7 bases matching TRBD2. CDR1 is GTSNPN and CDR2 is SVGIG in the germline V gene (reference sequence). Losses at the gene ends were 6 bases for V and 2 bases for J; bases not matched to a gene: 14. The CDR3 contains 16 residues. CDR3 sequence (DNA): TGTGCCTGCACGACCTTTAGCGGGCCTGTCACAGATACGCAGTATTTT. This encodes CACTTFSGPVTDTQYF.

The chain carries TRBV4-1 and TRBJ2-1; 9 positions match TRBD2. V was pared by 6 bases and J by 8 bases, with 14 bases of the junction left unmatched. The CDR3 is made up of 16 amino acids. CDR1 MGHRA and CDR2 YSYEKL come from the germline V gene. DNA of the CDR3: TGCGCCAGCAGTCTCACCATAGCGGGAGTCGGGGATGAGCAGTTCTTC. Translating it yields CASSLTIAGVGDEQFF.

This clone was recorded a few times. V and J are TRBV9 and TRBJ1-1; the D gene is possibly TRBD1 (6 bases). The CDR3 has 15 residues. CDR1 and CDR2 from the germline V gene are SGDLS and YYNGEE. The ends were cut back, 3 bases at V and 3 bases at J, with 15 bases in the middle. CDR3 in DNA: TGTGCCAGCAGCGAGGGGGGGAGGGCGGACACTGAAGCTTTCTTT. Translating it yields CASSEGGRADTEAFF.

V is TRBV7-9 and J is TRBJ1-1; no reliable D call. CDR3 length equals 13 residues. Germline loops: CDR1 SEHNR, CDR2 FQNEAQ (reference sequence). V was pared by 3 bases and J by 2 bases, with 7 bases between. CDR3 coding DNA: TGTGCCAGCAGCTTCCCAGGCAACACTGAAGCTTTCTTT. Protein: CASSFPGNTEAFF. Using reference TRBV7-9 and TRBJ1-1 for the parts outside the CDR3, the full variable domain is DTGVSQNPRHKITKRGQNVTFRCDPISEHNRLYWYRQTLGQGPEFLTYFQNEAQLEKSRLLSDRFSAERPKGSFSTLEIQRTEQGDSAMYLCASSFPGNTEAFFGQGTRLTVV.

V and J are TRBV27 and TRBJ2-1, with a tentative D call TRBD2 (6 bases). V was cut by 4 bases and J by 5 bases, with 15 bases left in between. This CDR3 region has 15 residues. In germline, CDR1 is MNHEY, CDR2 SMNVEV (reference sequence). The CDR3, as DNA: TGTGCCAGCAGTTCTCGACGGGGGAAGAACAATGAGCAGTTCTTC. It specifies CASSSRRGKNNEQFF.

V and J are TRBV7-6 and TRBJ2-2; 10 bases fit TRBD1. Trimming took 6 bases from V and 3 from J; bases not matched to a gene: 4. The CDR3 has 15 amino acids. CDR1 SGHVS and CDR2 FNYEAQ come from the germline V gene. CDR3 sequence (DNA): TGTGCCAGCAGACCCGGGACAGGGGACACCGGGGAGCTGTTTTTT. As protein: CASRPGTGDTGELFF.

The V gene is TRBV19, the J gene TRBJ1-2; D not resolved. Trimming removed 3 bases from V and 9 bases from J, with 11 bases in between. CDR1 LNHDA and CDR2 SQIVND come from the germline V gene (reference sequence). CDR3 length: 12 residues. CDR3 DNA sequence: TGTGCCAGTAGTATCCCTCCTCTACGCTACACCTTC. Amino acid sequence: CASSIPPLRYTF.

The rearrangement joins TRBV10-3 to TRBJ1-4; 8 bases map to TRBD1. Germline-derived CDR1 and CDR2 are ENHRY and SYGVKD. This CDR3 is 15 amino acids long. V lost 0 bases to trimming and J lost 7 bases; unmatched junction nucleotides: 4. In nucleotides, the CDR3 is TGTGCCATCAGTGAGTCTCTGACAGGGGCTGAAAAACTGTTTTTT. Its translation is CAISESLTGAEKLFF.

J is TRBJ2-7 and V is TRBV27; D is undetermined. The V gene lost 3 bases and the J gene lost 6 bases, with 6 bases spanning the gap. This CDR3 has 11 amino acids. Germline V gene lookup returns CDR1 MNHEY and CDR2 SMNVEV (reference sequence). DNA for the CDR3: TGTGCCAGCAGTTTGTCGGGCGAGCAGTACTTC. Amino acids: CASSLSGEQYF.

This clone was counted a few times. The CDR3 nucleotides are TGCGCCAGCAGCCAAGATAGGAGGACTAACTATGGCTACACCTTC. Translation gives CASSQDRRTNYGYTF. This chain connects TRBV4-3 to TRBJ1-2, with D uncertain. V dropped 0 bases and J dropped 0 bases, with 8 bases sitting between them. This CDR3 spans 15 amino acids. Germline assignment: CDR1 LGHNA and CDR2 YSLEER.

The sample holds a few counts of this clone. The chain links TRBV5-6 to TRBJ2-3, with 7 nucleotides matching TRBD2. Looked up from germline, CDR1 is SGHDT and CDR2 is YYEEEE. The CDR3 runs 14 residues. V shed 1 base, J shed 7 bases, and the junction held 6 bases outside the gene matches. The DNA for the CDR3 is TGTGCCAGCAGCTTGACTTCGGGGGGTCATACGCAGTATTTT. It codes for CASSLTSGGHTQYF. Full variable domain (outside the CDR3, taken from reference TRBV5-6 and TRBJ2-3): DAGVTQSPTHLIKTRGQQVTLRCSPKSGHDTVSWYQQALGQGPQFIFQYYEEEERQRGNFPDRFSGHQFPNYSSELNVNALLLGDSALYLCASSLTSGGHTQYFGPGTRLTVL.

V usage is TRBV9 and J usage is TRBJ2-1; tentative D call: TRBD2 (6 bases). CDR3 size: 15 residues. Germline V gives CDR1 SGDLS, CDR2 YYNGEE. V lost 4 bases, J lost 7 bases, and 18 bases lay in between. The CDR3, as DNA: TGTGCCAGCAGCATCCGACTAGGGGTTATGAATGAGCAGTTCTTC. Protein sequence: CASSIRLGVMNEQFF.

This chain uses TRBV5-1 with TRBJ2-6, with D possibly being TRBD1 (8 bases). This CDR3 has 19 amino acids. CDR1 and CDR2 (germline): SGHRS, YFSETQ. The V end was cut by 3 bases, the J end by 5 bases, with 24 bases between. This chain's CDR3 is CASSSRTGRDPRRANVLTF. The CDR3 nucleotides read TGCGCCAGCAGCTCAAGGACAGGGAGGGACCCGAGGAGGGCCAACGTCCTGACTTTC.

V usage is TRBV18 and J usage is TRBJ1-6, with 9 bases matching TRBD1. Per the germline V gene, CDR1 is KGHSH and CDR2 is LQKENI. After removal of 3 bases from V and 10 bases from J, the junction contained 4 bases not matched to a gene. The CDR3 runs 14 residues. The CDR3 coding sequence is TGTGCCAGCTCACCCCGGGACAGGGACTCACCCCTCCACTTT. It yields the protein CASSPRDRDSPLHF. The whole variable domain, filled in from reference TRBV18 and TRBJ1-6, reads NAGVMQNPRHLVRRRGQEARLRCSPMKGHSHVYWYRQLPEEGLKFMVYLQKENIIDESGMPKERFSAEFPKEGPSILRIQQVVRGDSAAYFCASSPRDRDSPLHFGNGTRLTVT.

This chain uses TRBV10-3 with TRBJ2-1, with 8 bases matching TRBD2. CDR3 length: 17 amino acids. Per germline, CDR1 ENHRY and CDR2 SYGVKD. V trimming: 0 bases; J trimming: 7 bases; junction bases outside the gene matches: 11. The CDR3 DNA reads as TGTGCCATCAGTGAGTCGACGGTAGCTAGCGGGCCAAATGAGCAGTTCTTC. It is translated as CAISESTVASGPNEQFF.

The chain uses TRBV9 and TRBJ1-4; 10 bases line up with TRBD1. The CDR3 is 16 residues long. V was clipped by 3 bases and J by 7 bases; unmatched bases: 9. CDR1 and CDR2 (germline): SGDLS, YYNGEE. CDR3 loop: CASSGGQGWVSEKLFF. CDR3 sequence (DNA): TGTGCCAGCAGCGGGGGACAGGGGTGGGTGAGTGAAAAACTGTTTTTT.

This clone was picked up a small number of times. The chain's CDR3 is CASSLRTSGPKMGNEQFF. Written as DNA, the CDR3 is TGTGCCAGCAGCTTGCGGACTAGCGGGCCCAAAATGGGGAATGAGCAGTTCTTC. The gene calls are TRBV11-2 and TRBJ2-1, with 11 bases identical to TRBD2. Losses at the gene ends were 3 bases for V and 7 bases for J; bases not matched to a gene: 14. Germline V gives CDR1 SGHAT, CDR2 FQNNGV. The CDR3 is 18 residues long.

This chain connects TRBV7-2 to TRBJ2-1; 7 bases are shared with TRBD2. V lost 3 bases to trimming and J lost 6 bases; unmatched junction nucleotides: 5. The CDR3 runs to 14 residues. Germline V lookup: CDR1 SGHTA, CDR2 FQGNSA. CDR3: CASSFPGGGNEQFF. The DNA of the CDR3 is TGTGCCAGCAGCTTCCCCGGCGGGGGCAATGAGCAGTTCTTC.